Only one count was recorded for the clone carrying this TCR beta chain. The sample comes from a study of blood T cell repertoires in COVID-19. Study as a whole: COVID-19 samples, acute and convalescent, were from the United States, Italy and Spain. The cDNA or gDNA used as material had been derived from T cells, B-cell-depleted T cells, or PBMCs.

The CDR3 is 13 residues long. Germline V gene sequence: CDR1 KGHSH, CDR2 LQKENI. Deletions cut 4 bases from V and 3 bases from J, with 7 bases between. Measured with immunoSEQ multiplex PCR; TCRdb has only the in-frame clones, and not every one. This table holds about 120,000 clones, about 90% found once. The specimen sequenced was peripheral blood. The gene calls are TRBV18 and TRBJ1-5; D is unresolved. This receptor was identified in a woman aged 55-69 years with COVID-19, enrolled during active disease. CDR3 protein: CASSLGPNQPQHF. In DNA form, the CDR3 reads TGTGCCAGCTCACTGGGCCCCAATCAGCCCCAGCATTTT. Supplemented by reference TRBV18 and TRBJ1-5, the full variable domain reads NAGVMQNPRHLVRRRGQEARLRCSPMKGHSHVYWYRQLPEEGLKFMVYLQKENIIDESGMPKERFSAEFPKEGPSILRIQQVVRGDSAAYFCASSLGPNQPQHFGDGTRLSIL.